The source of this T cell receptor (beta chain) is a study of PD-1 blockade in classical Hodgkin lymphoma. From germline, CDR1 is DFQATT and CDR2 SNEGSKA (reference sequence). The CDR3 is made up of 11 amino acids. V was clipped by 5 bases and J by 7 bases, with 9 bases between them. Time point given: cycle 4 day 1 (C4D1), after five to seven weeks of nivolumab. Relapses following autologous stem cell transplantation were seen in all patients, with brentuximab vedotin exposure varying. The assay was immunoSEQ multiplex PCR, and TCRdb's table has in-frame clones only and misses some. The sample carries about 8,800 clones, 70% to 85% recorded once.

This receptor was obtained from a human donor with classical Hodgkin lymphoma. The chain is built from TRBV20-1 and TRBJ2-1, with a possible D match to TRBD1 (5 bases). The source was peripheral blood mononuclear cells (PBMCs), collected before the fourth cycle of nivolumab. The CDR3: CSADQGNEQFF. The CDR3 bases are TGCAGTGCTGACCAGGGAAATGAGCAGTTCTTC.